Presented here are 7 T cell receptor beta chains from one specimen sequenced in a study of cytomegalovirus exposure and HLA in healthy donors (dated by TCRdb to the late 2010s). Library method: the immunoSEQ multiplex PCR assay. The multiplex PCR relied on a mix of 60 forward primers for TCR Vbeta segments and 13 reverse primers for TCR Jbeta segments. In TCRdb, the immuneACCESS table is reduced to in-frame sequences with V and J assigned. These tables do not hold every clone; where another copy was compared, an unresolved V gene accounts for under half, and the others remain unexplained. The sample table holds 190,000 or so clones, of which under 90% were seen once. Roughly 0.095% of the sample comes from the top ten. Sequencing was performed on PBMCs. These receptors originate from a boy aged 2 to 10 in good health and CMV-seronegative.

This rearrangement joins TRBV18 to TRBJ1-5; 7 nucleotides align to TRBD1. The CDR3 covers 14 residues. Germline loops: CDR1 KGHSH, CDR2 LQKENI. After removal of 6 bases from V and 3 bases from J, the junction contained 5 bases not matched to a gene. The CDR3: CASSSTGYNQPQHF. CDR3 bases: TGTGCCAGCTCGTCGACAGGGTACAATCAGCCCCAGCATTTT.

This clone has a handful of counts. V and J are TRBV6-4 and TRBJ1-1; D is possibly TRBD1 (5 bases). Trimming took 2 bases from V and 4 from J, leaving 8 bases between them. The CDR3 has 13 amino acids. CDR1 and CDR2 from the germline V gene are MRHNA and SNTAGT. The CDR3 here is CASSDTGGTEAFF. The CDR3 DNA reads TGTGCCAGCAGTGACACGGGGGGCACTGAAGCTTTCTTT.

The rearrangement links TRBV9 to TRBJ2-7; TRBD2 might be the D (7 bases). CDR1 SGDLS and CDR2 YYNGEE come from the germline V gene. This CDR3 contains 13 residues. Trimming took 3 bases from V and 7 from J, leaving 14 bases between them. This CDR3 is CASSAGGLGEQYF. The CDR3 nucleotides read TGTGCCAGCAGCGCCGGGGGGCTGGGGGAGCAGTACTTC.

This clone was seen just once. The genes are TRBV18 and TRBJ1-2; 10 bases match TRBD1. The germline CDR1 and CDR2 sequences are KGHSH and LQKENI. CDR3 length equals 14 residues. V was pared by 3 bases and J by 7 bases, with 5 bases of the junction left unmatched. The CDR3 sequence is CASSPSTGGRGYTF. The CDR3 DNA reads TGTGCCAGCTCACCGTCGACAGGGGGCCGTGGCTACACCTTC.

The chain uses TRBV29-1 and TRBJ1-2; D might be TRBD1 (5 bases). Trimming took 0 bases from V and 3 from J, leaving 17 bases between them. The germline CDR1 and CDR2 sequences are SQVTM and ANQGSEA. This CDR3 has 16 amino acids. The DNA for the CDR3 is TGCAGCGTTGAAGATTTCACCCAGGGTGGGGACTATGGCTACACCTTC. The encoded protein is CSVEDFTQGGDYGYTF.

This sequence joins TRBV30 and TRBJ1-1, with D possibly being TRBD1 (5 bases). In germline, CDR1 is GTSNPN, CDR2 SVGIG (reference sequence). CDR3 length: 15 amino acids. Trimming shortened V by 3 bases and J by 3 bases, and 17 bases separated the two germline ends. The CDR3 sequence: CAWSPGLGGDTEAFF. CDR3 coding DNA: TGTGCCTGGAGCCCGGGCCTCGGGGGGGACACTGAAGCTTTCTTT.

The V and J genes are TRBV4-1 and TRBJ1-4; a possible D gene is TRBD1 (6 bases). V was pared by 2 bases and J by 0 bases, with 16 bases between. The CDR3 loop spans 18 amino acids. Germline loops: CDR1 MGHRA, CDR2 YSYEKL. CDR3 nucleotide sequence: TGCGCCAGCAGCCAAAGGGATCGACAGGTTGCAACTAATGAAAAACTGTTTTTT. Its translation is CASSQRDRQVATNEKLFF.